Detailed here is one T cell receptor (beta chain). What it binds is not known. Clones were sequenced by immunoSEQ multiplex PCR, and TCRdb holds only the in-frame ones, with some missing. The top ten clones hold about 12% of a sample with tens of thousands of clones, around nine tenths of them seen once. The CDR3 contains 14 residues. Germline V lookup: CDR1 SNHLY, CDR2 FYNNEI. Trimming cost V 8 bases and J 0 bases, with 13 bases left between them. This entry comes from a study of OX40 agonist ivuxolimab in advanced cancers. In the study overall: Hepatocellular carcinoma, melanoma, renal cell or head and neck cancer affected the dose-escalation patients. Partial responses occurred in three patients (one hepatocellular carcinoma, two cutaneous melanoma).

Whole-study results and caveats: Partial responders treated at 0.1-3.0 mg/kg exhibited clonal expansion among the lowest measured.

Sequenced material: CD4+ or CD8+ T cells sorted from blood, taken in a trial of the OX40 agonist ivuxolimab. This chain links TRBV2 with TRBJ1-2, with D possibly being TRBD1 (5 bases). The TCR comes from an adult with an advanced solid tumor such as melanoma, head and neck, liver or kidney cancer. The CDR3 nucleotides are TGTGCCAGCGTGTTGGGACCTGCTAACTATGGCTACACCTTC. This encodes CASVLGPANYGYTF.